This is a list of T cell receptor beta chains from one sample in a study of T cell repertoires in cytomegalovirus infection. Using its own MiXCR run on the reads, TCRdb lists one record per CDR3 protein. The sample holds a few hundred thousand distinct CDR3 sequences, 15% to 20% seen once. The sequenced sample was CD8+ T cells from PBMCs. The source of these receptors is a human donor in good health (CMV status not recorded). Some clones in this sample may be carry-over from other donors' samples. The CDR3 runs from the conserved cysteine through the conserved F or W. The D gene is left open where the match is weak. The size of a clone is reported for some rows only, either as once, few or many, or as a class for expanded clones.

j_call: TRBJ1-5
v_call: TRBV10-3
d_call: .
clone_size: .
cdr3_nt: TGTGCCATCAGTGGTACAGGGAACAATCAGCCCCAGCATTTT
cdr3_aa: CAISGTGNNQPQHF

j_call: TRBJ2-3
v_call: TRBV6-6
d_call: TRBD2
clone_size: many
cdr3_nt: TGTGCCAGCAGTTGGGCGGGGGGCACAGATACGCAGTATTTT
cdr3_aa: CASSWAGGTDTQYF

j_call: TRBJ1-1
v_call: TRBV5-4
d_call: .
clone_size: few
cdr3_nt: TGTGCCAGCAGCTTCAGGGAGGGACGGGGTGGAGCTTTCTTT
cdr3_aa: CASSFREGRGGAFF

j_call: TRBJ2-3
v_call: TRBV4-2
d_call: TRBD1
clone_size: .
cdr3_nt: TGTGCCAGCAGCCAAGGGTATCTTGGACAGGGGAGAGATACGCAGTATTTT
cdr3_aa: CASSQGYLGQGRDTQYF

j_call: TRBJ1-2
v_call: TRBV6-1
d_call: .
clone_size: few
cdr3_nt: TGTGCCAGCGGTGACCTTCACTATGGCTACACCTTC
cdr3_aa: CASGDLHYGYTF

j_call: TRBJ2-7
v_call: TRBV6-2/TRBV6-3
d_call: TRBD1
clone_size: few
cdr3_nt: TGTGCCACAAGACAGGGGACCTACGAGCAGTACTTC
cdr3_aa: CATRQGTYEQYF

j_call: TRBJ2-2
v_call: TRBV3-1
d_call: .
clone_size: .
cdr3_nt: TGTGCCAGCAGCCAAGATAAAGGATTTGGCGGGGAGCTGTTTTTT
cdr3_aa: CASSQDKGFGGELFF

j_call: TRBJ2-1
v_call: TRBV7-8
d_call: TRBD2
clone_size: many
cdr3_nt: TGTGCCAGCAGCTTGAAATTAGCGGGGGCTTACAATGAGCAGTTCTTC
cdr3_aa: CASSLKLAGAYNEQFF

j_call: TRBJ2-6
v_call: TRBV15
d_call: TRBD2
clone_size: .
cdr3_nt: TGTGCCACCAGCAGAGAGGGGGTAGCGGGGACTGGGGCCAACGTCCTGACTTTC
cdr3_aa: CATSREGVAGTGANVLTF

j_call: TRBJ2-1
v_call: TRBV29-1
d_call: TRBD2
clone_size: few
cdr3_nt: TGCAGCGTTGGACTAGCGGGGGCCGCAGATGAGCAGTTCTTC
cdr3_aa: CSVGLAGAADEQFF

j_call: TRBJ1-1
v_call: TRBV2
d_call: .
clone_size: .
cdr3_nt: TGTGCCAGCGCCCGACCCCCTGAAGCTTTCTTT
cdr3_aa: CASARPPEAFF

j_call: TRBJ2-7
v_call: TRBV2
d_call: .
clone_size: few
cdr3_nt: TGTGCCAGCAGTGAAGGAGGATTACGGCTCCACGAGCAGTACTTC
cdr3_aa: CASSEGGLRLHEQYF

j_call: TRBJ2-5
v_call: TRBV5-6
d_call: .
clone_size: .
cdr3_nt: TGTGCCAGCAGCTCCGAAAATCCGCCCCAGTACTTC
cdr3_aa: CASSSENPPQYF

j_call: TRBJ1-1
v_call: TRBV6-5
d_call: .
clone_size: .
cdr3_nt: TGTGCCAGCAGTTACGCGGCAGAGAGGGTCACTGAAGCTTTCTTT
cdr3_aa: CASSYAAERVTEAFF

j_call: TRBJ2-7
v_call: TRBV2
d_call: TRBD1
clone_size: many
cdr3_nt: TGTGCCAGCAGTGGTCTCGGGACAGGGGGCATCGACGAGCAGTACTTC
cdr3_aa: CASSGLGTGGIDEQYF

j_call: TRBJ2-5
v_call: TRBV7-3
d_call: .
clone_size: few
cdr3_nt: TGTGAGACTCGAGAGACCCAGTACTTC
cdr3_aa: CETRETQYF

j_call: TRBJ2-3
v_call: TRBV28
d_call: TRBD2
clone_size: many
cdr3_nt: TGTGCCAGCAGTGGGTTAGAGACTAGCGGGGAGAAAGATACGCAGTATTTT
cdr3_aa: CASSGLETSGEKDTQYF

j_call: TRBJ2-1
v_call: TRBV4-1
d_call: .
clone_size: many
cdr3_nt: TGCGCCAGCAGCCAAGGCAGTCCTGGTTGGAATGAGCAGTTCTTC
cdr3_aa: CASSQGSPGWNEQFF

j_call: TRBJ1-1
v_call: TRBV29-1
d_call: .
clone_size: many
cdr3_nt: TGCAGCGGGGGGAGAATGAACACTGAAGCTTTCTTT
cdr3_aa: CSGGRMNTEAFF

j_call: TRBJ1-1
v_call: TRBV7-9
d_call: .
clone_size: few
cdr3_nt: TGTGCCAGCAGCTTAGGCCAGCTTGGGGCTGAAGCTTTCTTT
cdr3_aa: CASSLGQLGAEAFF

j_call: TRBJ2-1
v_call: TRBV11-1
d_call: TRBD1
clone_size: few
cdr3_nt: TGTGCCAGCAGACCCGAGACAGGGTACAATGAGCAGTTCTTC
cdr3_aa: CASRPETGYNEQFF

j_call: TRBJ2-3
v_call: TRBV7-3
d_call: TRBD2
clone_size: .
cdr3_nt: TGTGCCAGCAGCACAAGCGGGGCGATCTCAGATACGCAGTATTTT
cdr3_aa: CASSTSGAISDTQYF

j_call: TRBJ1-1
v_call: TRBV5-1
d_call: .
clone_size: many
cdr3_nt: TGCGCCAGCAGCTTGCTGGGATGGGACACTGAAGCTTTCTTT
cdr3_aa: CASSLLGWDTEAFF

j_call: TRBJ2-5
v_call: TRBV4-1
d_call: TRBD2
clone_size: .
cdr3_nt: TGCGCCAGCAGCCAATACTTCCGACTAGCGGGGGATGAGACCCAGTACTTC
cdr3_aa: CASSQYFRLAGDETQYF

j_call: TRBJ1-5
v_call: TRBV4-1
d_call: TRBD1
clone_size: few
cdr3_nt: TGCGCCAGCAGCTTCCGACAGGGGTTCGGGCAGCCCCAGCATTTT
cdr3_aa: CASSFRQGFGQPQHF

j_call: TRBJ1-1
v_call: TRBV6-5
d_call: TRBD1
clone_size: few
cdr3_nt: TGTGCCAGCAGTTATGTAGGAGGGGGCGATATGAACACTGAAGCTTTCTTT
cdr3_aa: CASSYVGGGDMNTEAFF

j_call: TRBJ1-5
v_call: TRBV10-3
d_call: .
clone_size: .
cdr3_nt: TGTGCCATCAGTGCCACACTCTATCAGCCCCAGCATTTT
cdr3_aa: CAISATLYQPQHF

j_call: TRBJ2-3
v_call: TRBV10-3
d_call: TRBD1
clone_size: few
cdr3_nt: TGTGCCATCAGTGAAAGGACAGGGGCCGCACGGGATACGCAGTATTTT
cdr3_aa: CAISERTGAARDTQYF

j_call: TRBJ2-1
v_call: TRBV2
d_call: .
clone_size: many
cdr3_nt: TGTGCCAGCACCGAGGGAGGGGGGAACAATGAGCAGTTCTTC
cdr3_aa: CASTEGGGNNEQFF

j_call: TRBJ1-6
v_call: TRBV7-2
d_call: .
clone_size: few
cdr3_nt: TGTGCCAGCAGCTTAGAACAGGGCAGTTGGAATTCACCCCTCCACTTT
cdr3_aa: CASSLEQGSWNSPLHF

j_call: TRBJ2-1
v_call: TRBV5-6
d_call: .
clone_size: .
cdr3_nt: TGTGCCAGCAGTCAGGCCGGGGTCCTCAGGCCTGACCTCCACATCTACAATGAGCAGTTCTTC
cdr3_aa: CASSQAGVLRPDLHIYNEQFF

j_call: TRBJ1-5
v_call: TRBV7-9
d_call: TRBD1
clone_size: few
cdr3_nt: TGTGCCAGCAGCCCAGGGGCGACAGGGGCCGGAGGGGGCAATCAGCCCCAGCATTTT
cdr3_aa: CASSPGATGAGGGNQPQHF

j_call: TRBJ1-1
v_call: TRBV4-1
d_call: .
clone_size: many
cdr3_nt: TGCGCCAGCAGCCAAGCTCCAGGGACGGTTCCAAACACTGAAGCTTTCTTT
cdr3_aa: CASSQAPGTVPNTEAFF

j_call: TRBJ1-3
v_call: TRBV28
d_call: .
clone_size: few
cdr3_nt: TGTGCCAGCAGTCGGGACCGCATCACTGGAAACACCATATATTTT
cdr3_aa: CASSRDRITGNTIYF

j_call: TRBJ1-2
v_call: TRBV20-1
d_call: TRBD1
clone_size: few
cdr3_nt: TGCAGTGCTAAAAACCCGGGACAGAACTATGGCTACACCTTC
cdr3_aa: CSAKNPGQNYGYTF

j_call: TRBJ2-1
v_call: TRBV7-6
d_call: .
clone_size: many
cdr3_nt: TGTGCCAGCAGCCCCAGTACCAAAAAGGCCAATGAGCAGTTCTTC
cdr3_aa: CASSPSTKKANEQFF

j_call: TRBJ2-7
v_call: TRBV20-1
d_call: .
clone_size: .
cdr3_nt: TGCAGTGCTGCTAACCCGGCAACACTGGATGCCTACGAGCAGTACTTC
cdr3_aa: CSAANPATLDAYEQYF

j_call: TRBJ2-7
v_call: TRBV11-2
d_call: .
clone_size: .
cdr3_nt: TGTGCCAGCAGCTGCTCCGGGACGGACTACGAGCAGTACTTC
cdr3_aa: CASSCSGTDYEQYF

j_call: TRBJ2-7
v_call: TRBV29-1
d_call: .
clone_size: .
cdr3_nt: TGCAGCGTTGTGGGCGGTAGCTCCTACGAGCAGTACTTC
cdr3_aa: CSVVGGSSYEQYF

j_call: TRBJ1-4
v_call: TRBV28
d_call: .
clone_size: .
cdr3_nt: TGTGCCAGCAGTACTACAGGCGAAGCAACTAATGAAAAACTGTTTTTT
cdr3_aa: CASSTTGEATNEKLFF